Listed below are T cell receptor beta chains from one sample, sequenced in a study of blood T cell repertoires in COVID-19. Libraries were prepared by immunoSEQ multiplex PCR; TCRdb keeps only in-frame clonotypes and omits some of them. Counted here are about 130,000 clones, over 80% occurring once; the ten biggest clones make up about 9.5%. Sequenced material: peripheral blood. Receptors originate from a man in his forties with active or convalescent COVID-19. Each CDR3 is given with its conserved first and last residue. D genes are given only for firm matches.

CDR3aa,CDR3nt,j_gene,d_gene,v_gene
CASSLYPHRDGNTIYF,TGTGCCAGCAGCTTATACCCCCACAGGGACGGAAACACCATATATTTT,TRBJ1-3,NA,TRBV7-2
CASSQGLSSTDTQYF,TGTGCCAGCAGTCAGGGACTTTCTAGCACAGATACGCAGTATTTT,TRBJ2-3,NA,TRBV7-7
CSVQGLYGYTF,TGCAGCGTTCAGGGGCTCTATGGCTACACCTTC,TRBJ1-2,NA,TRBV29-1
CASSPPGQGNEQYF,TGTGCCAGCTCACCCCCCGGACAGGGTAACGAGCAGTACTTC,TRBJ2-7,TRBD1,TRBV18
CASRFGRSGGAKNEQFF,TGTGCCAGCAGATTCGGGCGTAGCGGGGGGGCTAAAAATGAGCAGTTCTTC,TRBJ2-1,TRBD2,TRBV27
CASSQEREQFF,TGTGCCAGCAGCCAAGAGAGGGAGCAGTTCTTC,TRBJ2-1,NA,TRBV14
CASSYWTAGGEKLFF,TGTGCCAGCAGCTACTGGACGGCAGGGGGGGAAAAACTGTTTTTT,TRBJ1-4,TRBD1,TRBV6-5
CASSLTGTTTDEQFF,TGCGCCAGCAGCTTAACCGGGACTACCACCGATGAGCAGTTCTTC,TRBJ2-1,TRBD2,TRBV5-1
CASSPRQGTNTGELFF,TGTGCCAGCTCACCAAGACAGGGAACGAACACCGGGGAGCTGTTTTTT,TRBJ2-2,TRBD1,TRBV18
CASSLLAGGPDTQYF,TGTGCCAGCAGCTTACTAGCGGGGGGGCCAGATACGCAGTATTTT,TRBJ2-3,TRBD2,TRBV7-3
CASSAGPSSYNEQFF,TGTGCCAGCAGCGCGGGACCGAGCTCCTACAATGAGCAGTTCTTC,TRBJ2-1,NA,TRBV6-5
CASRPMAGGPHEQFF,TGTGCCAGCAGACCAATGGCGGGGGGGCCCCATGAGCAGTTCTTC,TRBJ2-1,TRBD2,TRBV2
CASRREAGYTF,TGTGCCAGCAGAAGGGAGGCGGGCTACACCTTC,TRBJ1-2,NA,TRBV6-5
CASSVGLLQGNGNTIYF,TGTGCCAGCAGCGTAGGTTTATTACAGGGGAATGGAAACACCATATATTTT,TRBJ1-3,TRBD1,TRBV9
CASSIRWEGVGTEAFF,TGTGCCAGTAGTATTAGGTGGGAGGGAGTGGGAACTGAAGCTTTCTTT,TRBJ1-1,NA,TRBV19
CASRRDSYNEQFF,TGTGCCAGCAGGAGAGACAGCTACAATGAGCAGTTCTTC,TRBJ2-1,NA,TRBV6-5
CASSGAGRGCTDTQYF,TGTGCCAGCAGCGGGGCGGGGCGGGGGTGTACAGATACGCAGTATTTT,TRBJ2-3,NA,TRBV21-1
CASLLAGYNEQFF,TGTGCCAGCTTACTAGCGGGGTACAATGAGCAGTTCTTC,TRBJ2-1,TRBD2,TRBV6-5